A selection of T cell receptor beta chains follows, all from one sample in a study of shared clonotypes between healthy human individuals. Measured with immunoSEQ multiplex PCR; TCRdb has only the in-frame clones, and not every one. Of about 550,000 clones in the sample, nearly 97% were seen once. The specimen sequenced was naive CD8+ T cells sorted from blood. These receptors all stem from a woman under 40 in good health. CDR3s include the opening cysteine and the closing phenylalanine or tryptophan. A D gene is named only where the DNA matches it firmly. Size tells how often a clone was seen (once, few, many) or the class of an expanded clone, and some rows leave it out.

len	abundance	v_gene	j_gene	d_gene	CDR3nt	CDR3aa
16	NA	TRBV6-5	TRBJ2-1	NA	TGTGCCAGCAGTTACTCGTTCACAGGGTTGGAGAATGAGCAGTTCTTC	CASSYSFTGLENEQFF
12	once	TRBV28	TRBJ1-2	TRBD1	TGTGCCAGCCAGGGGGCGGACTATGGCTACACCTTC	CASQGADYGYTF
17	NA	TRBV5-1	TRBJ2-1	TRBD2	TGCGCCAGCAGCTTAGGGACCGGGACTAGCGGGAGAAATGAGCAGTTCTTC	CASSLGTGTSGRNEQFF
14	NA	TRBV9	TRBJ2-1	NA	TGTGCCAGCAGCCAGGACTCTAATTACAATGAGCAGTTCTTC	CASSQDSNYNEQFF
18	NA	TRBV4-1	TRBJ2-1	TRBD2	TGCGCCAGCAGCCAAATCTCCACGCTAGCGGGTGGCTACAATGAGCAGTTCTTC	CASSQISTLAGGYNEQFF
15	NA	TRBV9	TRBJ2-1	NA	TGTGCCAGCAGCGCATCCGGGACACCTTTTGATGAGCAGTTCTTC	CASSASGTPFDEQFF
17	NA	TRBV19	TRBJ2-2	TRBD2	TGTGCCAGTAGTATCTTTTTAGCGGGACCCAACACCGGGGAGCTGTTTTTT	CASSIFLAGPNTGELFF
17	NA	TRBV18	TRBJ2-3	TRBD2	TGTGCCAGCTCACCCCGACTAGCGGGAGCCCCCGTAAATACGCAGTATTTT	CASSPRLAGAPVNTQYF
16	NA	TRBV10-3	TRBJ2-7	NA	TGTGCCATCAGTGGGCCTAGCGACGCTACCGCCTACGAGCAGTACTTC	CAISGPSDATAYEQYF
13	NA	TRBV7-9	TRBJ2-7	NA	TGTGCCAGCAGCTTTATTTCCGCCTACGAGCAGTACTTC	CASSFISAYEQYF
12	NA	TRBV6-5	TRBJ1-1	NA	TGTGCCACCCTCGGGGTGAACACTGAAGCTTTCTTT	CATLGVNTEAFF
11	NA	TRBV27	TRBJ2-7	NA	TGTGCCACCTCGCGAGGGGGCGAGCAGTACTTC	CATSRGGEQYF
13	few	TRBV4-1	TRBJ1-1	NA	TGCGCCAGCAGCCAAGATGGAGAGACCGGAGCTTTCTTT	CASSQDGETGAFF
14	NA	TRBV30	TRBJ1-4	TRBD1	TGTGCCTGGGCCTACGGGACAGGGAATGAAAAACTGTTTTTT	CAWAYGTGNEKLFF
16	NA	TRBV7-6	TRBJ2-2	TRBD1	TGTGCCAGCAGCTTAGGGACAGGGGACAGCACCGGGGAGCTGTTTTTT	CASSLGTGDSTGELFF